This T cell receptor beta chain was found in a study of cytomegalovirus exposure and HLA in healthy donors. The PCR used 60 Vbeta and 13 Jbeta primers. Sequenced by immunoSEQ multiplex PCR; TCRdb stores in-frame clones only, minus some. The sample lists some 220,000 clones; around 78% were seen once. Study conclusions and caveats: Certain indistinguishable V segments, among them TRBV6-2 and TRBV6-3, were excluded. Most TCR sequences were uncommon, yet certain public TCRs appeared in many donors.

A note on this clone: What it binds is not known.

The CDR3 contains 14 residues. From germline, CDR1 is SGDLS and CDR2 YYNGEE. The ends were cut back, 0 bases at V and 3 bases at J, with 7 bases in the middle. Sequenced material: PBMCs. The rearrangement uses TRBV9 and TRBJ1-5; D unclear. The sequence derives from a boy between 10 and 17 years old in good health and CMV-seronegative. The CDR3 here is CASSVAGDNQPQHF. The CDR3 nucleotides are TGTGCCAGCAGCGTAGCAGGTGACAATCAGCCCCAGCATTTT. The whole variable domain, filled in from reference TRBV9 and TRBJ1-5, reads DSGVTQTPKHLITATGQRVTLRCSPRSGDLSVYWYQQSLDQGLQFLIQYYNGEERAKGNILERFSAQQFPDLHSELNLSSLELGDSALYFCASSVAGDNQPQHFGDGTRLSIL.